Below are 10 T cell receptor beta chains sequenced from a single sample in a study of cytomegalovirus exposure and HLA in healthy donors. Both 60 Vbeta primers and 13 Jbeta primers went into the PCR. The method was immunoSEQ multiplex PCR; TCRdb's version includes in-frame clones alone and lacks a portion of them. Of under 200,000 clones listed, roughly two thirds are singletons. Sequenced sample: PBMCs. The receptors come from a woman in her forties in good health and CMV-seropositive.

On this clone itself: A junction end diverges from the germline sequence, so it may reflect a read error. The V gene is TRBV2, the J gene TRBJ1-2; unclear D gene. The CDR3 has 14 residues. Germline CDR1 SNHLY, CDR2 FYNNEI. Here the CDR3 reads CASSESLQNYGYPF. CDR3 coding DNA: TGTGCCAGCAGTGAATCTCTTCAGAACTATGGCTACCCCTTC.

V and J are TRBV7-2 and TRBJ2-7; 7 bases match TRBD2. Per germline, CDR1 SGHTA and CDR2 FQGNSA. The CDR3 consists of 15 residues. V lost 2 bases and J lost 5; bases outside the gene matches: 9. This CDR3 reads CASSLLGPSGNEQYF. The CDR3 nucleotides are TGTGCCAGCAGCTTATTGGGGCCTAGCGGCAACGAGCAGTACTTC.

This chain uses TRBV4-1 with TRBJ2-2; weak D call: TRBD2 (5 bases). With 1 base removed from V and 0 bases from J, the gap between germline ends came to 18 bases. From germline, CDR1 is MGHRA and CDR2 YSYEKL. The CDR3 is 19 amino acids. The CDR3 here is CASSQVGSWSGANTGELFF. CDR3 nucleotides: TGCGCCAGCAGCCAAGTGGGGAGCTGGAGCGGAGCGAACACCGGGGAGCTGTTTTTT.

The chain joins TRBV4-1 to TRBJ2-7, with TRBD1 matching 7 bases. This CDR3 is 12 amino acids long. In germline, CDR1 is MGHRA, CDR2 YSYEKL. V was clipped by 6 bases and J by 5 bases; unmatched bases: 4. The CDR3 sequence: CASSPTGHEQYF. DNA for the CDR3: TGCGCCAGCAGTCCGACAGGGCACGAGCAGTACTTC.

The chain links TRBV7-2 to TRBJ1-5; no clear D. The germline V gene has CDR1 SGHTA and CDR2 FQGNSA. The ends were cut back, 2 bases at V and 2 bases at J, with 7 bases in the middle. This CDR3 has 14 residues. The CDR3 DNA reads TGTGCCAGCAGCTTATTTGAGGGCAATCAGCCCCAGCATTTT. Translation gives CASSLFEGNQPQHF.

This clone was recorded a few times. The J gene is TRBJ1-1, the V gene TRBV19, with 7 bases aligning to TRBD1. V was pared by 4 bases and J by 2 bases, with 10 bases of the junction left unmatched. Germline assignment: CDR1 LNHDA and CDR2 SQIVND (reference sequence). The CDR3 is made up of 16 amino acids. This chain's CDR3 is CASSTGRGPLNTEAFF. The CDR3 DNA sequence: TGTGCCAGTAGTACGGGAAGGGGGCCCCTCAACACTGAAGCTTTCTTT.

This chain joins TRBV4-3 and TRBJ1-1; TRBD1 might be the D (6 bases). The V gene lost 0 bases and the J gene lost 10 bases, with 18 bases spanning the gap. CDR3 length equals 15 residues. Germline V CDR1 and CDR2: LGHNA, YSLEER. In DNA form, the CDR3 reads TGCGCCAGCAGCCAAGAATCGACAGGCCGATCGGCAGCTTTCTTT. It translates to CASSQESTGRSAAFF.

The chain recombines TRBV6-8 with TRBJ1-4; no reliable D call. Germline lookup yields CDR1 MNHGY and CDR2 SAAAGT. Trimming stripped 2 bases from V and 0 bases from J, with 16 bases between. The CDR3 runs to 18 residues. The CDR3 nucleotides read TGTGCCAGCAGTTACCGACACAGACCTCCTACAACTAATGAAAAACTGTTTTTT. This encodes CASSYRHRPPTTNEKLFF.

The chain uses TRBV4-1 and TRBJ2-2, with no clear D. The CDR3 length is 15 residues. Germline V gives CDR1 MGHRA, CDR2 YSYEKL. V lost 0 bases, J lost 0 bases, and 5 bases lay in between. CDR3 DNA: TGCGCCAGCAGCCAAGACAGTCCGAACACCGGGGAGCTGTTTTTT. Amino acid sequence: CASSQDSPNTGELFF.

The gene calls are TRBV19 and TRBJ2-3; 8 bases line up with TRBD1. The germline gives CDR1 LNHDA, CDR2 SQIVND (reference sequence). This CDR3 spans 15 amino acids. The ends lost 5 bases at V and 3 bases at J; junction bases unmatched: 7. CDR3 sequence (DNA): TGTGCCAGTAGTCGGGAGACAGGGGTGACAGATACGCAGTATTTT. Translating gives CASSRETGVTDTQYF.